These T cell receptor beta chains were read from a single sample in a study of beta chain features in type 1 diabetes. The repertoire was sequenced with immunoSEQ multiplex PCR; TCRdb's copy has only in-frame clones and lacks some. This table has under 800,000 clones, roughly a sixth appearing once. The sequenced material came from naive CD4+ T cells from blood. The source is a man in his late teens or twenties in good health. Both conserved end residues are part of each CDR3. A D gene is named only where the DNA matches it firmly. Not every row has a clone size; where given, it reads once, few, many or a size class.

CDR3 length: 11
J gene: TRBJ2-7
V gene: TRBV30
D gene: NA
clone size: NA
CDR3 protein: CAWMVSYEQYF
CDR3 DNA: TGTGCCTGGATGGTCTCCTACGAGCAGTACTTC

CDR3 length: 13
J gene: TRBJ2-5
V gene: TRBV6-6
D gene: NA
clone size: NA
CDR3 protein: CASSLRREETQYF
CDR3 DNA: TGTGCCAGCAGTTTGAGGAGGGAAGAGACCCAGTACTTC

CDR3 length: 14
J gene: TRBJ1-2
V gene: TRBV5-4
D gene: TRBD1
clone size: few
CDR3 protein: CASSLGQGTEGYTF
CDR3 DNA: TGTGCCAGCAGCTTGGGACAGGGAACTGAGGGCTACACCTTC

CDR3 length: 15
J gene: TRBJ2-2
V gene: TRBV19
D gene: NA
clone size: NA
CDR3 protein: CASTLWEGVTGELFF
CDR3 DNA: TGTGCCAGTACCCTTTGGGAAGGGGTCACCGGGGAGCTGTTTTTT

CDR3 length: 13
J gene: TRBJ2-7
V gene: TRBV6-5
D gene: NA
clone size: few
CDR3 protein: CASSLKPAYEQYF
CDR3 DNA: TGTGCCAGCAGTCTGAAGCCCGCCTACGAGCAGTACTTC

CDR3 length: 14
J gene: TRBJ2-2
V gene: TRBV7-9
D gene: NA
clone size: few
CDR3 protein: CASSLGGATGELFF
CDR3 DNA: TGTGCCAGCAGCTTAGGGGGCGCCACCGGGGAGCTGTTTTTT

CDR3 length: 13
J gene: TRBJ1-1
V gene: TRBV19
D gene: NA
clone size: NA
CDR3 protein: CASSTGRRTEAFF
CDR3 DNA: TGTGCCAGTAGTACAGGACGGCGGACTGAAGCTTTCTTT

CDR3 length: 15
J gene: TRBJ1-6
V gene: TRBV7-2
D gene: TRBD1
clone size: few
CDR3 protein: CASSLGQGYNSPLHF
CDR3 DNA: TGTGCCAGCAGCCTAGGACAGGGTTATAATTCACCCCTCCACTTT

CDR3 length: 15
J gene: TRBJ2-7
V gene: TRBV27
D gene: NA
clone size: NA
CDR3 protein: CASSRLAPGTYEQYF
CDR3 DNA: TGTGCCAGCAGTCGACTTGCCCCAGGAACCTACGAGCAGTACTTC

CDR3 length: 14
J gene: TRBJ2-1
V gene: TRBV5-4
D gene: NA
clone size: NA
CDR3 protein: CASSLLSPPSEQFF
CDR3 DNA: TGTGCCAGCAGCTTACTCAGCCCCCCCAGTGAGCAGTTCTTC

CDR3 length: 22
J gene: TRBJ2-1
V gene: TRBV19
D gene: TRBD2
clone size: NA
CDR3 protein: CASSIVGQGLAATPRSYNEQFF
CDR3 DNA: TGTGCCAGTAGTATCGTCGGCCAGGGACTAGCGGCTACTCCACGCTCCTACAATGAGCAGTTCTTC